This T cell receptor beta chain emerged from a study of graft-versus-host responses after intestinal transplantation. By sample fraction, this clone is medium-sized (0.01 to 0.1%). The method was immunoSEQ multiplex PCR; TCRdb's version includes in-frame clones alone and lacks a portion of them. The table lists around 19,000 clones, under 40% of them singletons. The ends lost 6 bases at V and 8 bases at J; junction bases unmatched: 9. Germline V lookup: CDR1 SQVTM, CDR2 ANQGSEA. The CDR3 runs to 13 residues. The source of this sequence is a human patient who was an organ donor for intestinal transplantation. The rearrangement links TRBV29-1 to TRBJ2-1; 8 bases match TRBD2. This material consisted of alloreactive CD4+ T cells from a mixed lymphocyte reaction culture, taken before transplantation. The subset here: CFSE-low proliferating T cells sorted from roughly six-day pre-transplant mixed lymphocyte reaction (GvH or HvG direction). The DNA for the CDR3 is TGCAGCGTGAGAAAGAGCGGGAGCTATGAGCAGTTCTTC. Its protein is CSVRKSGSYEQFF.